This T cell receptor beta chain was documented in a study of T cell responses to AZD1222 COVID-19 vaccine. Whole-study results and caveats: Possibly, clonal diversity was underestimated; donors were largely white British and included more females. Spike-specific TCR breadth and depth went up after people got two AZD1222 doses. Just a handful of AZD1222 recipients tested seropositive at baseline. Reportedly, nearly half of unique spike TCRs recognized epitopes outside B.1.351/B.1.1.7 mutations.

On this clone itself: Its antigen is undetermined.

CDR1 and CDR2 (germline): LGHNA, YSLEER. V was trimmed by 0 bases and J by 1 base, leaving 12 bases between them. This CDR3 spans 16 amino acids. TCRdb's copy holds only in-frame clones and misses some; the assay was immunoSEQ multiplex PCR. The repertoire holds around 170,000 clones, with roughly nine tenths as singletons. The sequenced sample was peripheral blood, obtained on day 0 of AZD1222 vaccination. The TCR comes from an adult in good health. The gene calls are TRBV4-3 and TRBJ1-1; a weak D match, TRBD1 (5 bases). CDR3 DNA: TGCGCCAGCAGCCAAGATATGGCTGACAGGAACACTGAAGCTTTCTTT. It is translated as CASSQDMADRNTEAFF.